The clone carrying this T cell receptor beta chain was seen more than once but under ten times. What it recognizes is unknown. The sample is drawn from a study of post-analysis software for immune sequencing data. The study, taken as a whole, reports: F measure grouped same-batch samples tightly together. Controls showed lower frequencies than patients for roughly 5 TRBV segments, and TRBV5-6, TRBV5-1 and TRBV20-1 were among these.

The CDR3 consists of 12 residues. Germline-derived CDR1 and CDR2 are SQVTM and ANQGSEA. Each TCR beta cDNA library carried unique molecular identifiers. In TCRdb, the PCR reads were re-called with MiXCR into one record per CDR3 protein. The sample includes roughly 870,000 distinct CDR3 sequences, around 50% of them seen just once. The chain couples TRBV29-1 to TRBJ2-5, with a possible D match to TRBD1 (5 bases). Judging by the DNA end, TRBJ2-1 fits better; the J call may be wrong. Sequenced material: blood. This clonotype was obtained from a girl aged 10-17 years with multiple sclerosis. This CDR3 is CSVSGLQETQFF. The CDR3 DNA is TGCAGCGTCTCAGGGCTTCAAGAGACCCAGTTCTTC.